The present TCR beta chain was sequenced within a study of PD-1 and CTLA-4 blockade in melanoma. CDR3 size: 10 residues. V lost 6 bases and J lost 3, with 5 bases in between. CDR1 and CDR2 (germline): DFQATT, SNEGSKA (reference sequence). The table came from immunoSEQ multiplex PCR; TCRdb's copy has only in-frame clones and leaves some out. The data hold 20,000 or so clones, with approximately 88% observed a single time. The source material was CD8+ T cells from peripheral blood, sampled before anti-PD-1 treatment. This sequence joins TRBV20-1 and TRBJ2-5; perhaps TRBD2 as D (5 bases). This receptor was taken from a human donor with melanoma. As DNA, the CDR3 is TGCAGTGCACTAGAAGAGACCCAGTACTTC. It encodes CSALEETQYF.